This TCR beta chain was identified during a study of blood T cell repertoires in COVID-19. CDR1 is SNHLY, CDR2 FYNNEI, per germline. With 3 bases clipped from V and 4 bases from J, the junction kept 7 bases outside the gene matches. The CDR3 is 16 amino acids. Sequencing was performed with immunoSEQ multiplex PCR; in TCRdb, only in-frame clones are kept and a portion is missing. This sample yields over 350,000 clones, of which around 86% are seen a single time; 1.4% belongs to the top ten. The chain uses TRBV2 and TRBJ2-2, with 8 bases lining up with TRBD2. This receptor was taken from a woman in her thirties with active or convalescent COVID-19. Sequences were obtained from peripheral blood. CDR3 bases: TGTGCCAGCAGTGACTGGCGGGAGGTAGTCACCGGGGAGCTGTTTTTT. Amino acid sequence: CASSDWREVVTGELFF.